Detailed here is one T cell receptor beta chain. This record comes from a study of radiotherapy plus CTLA-4 blockade in lung cancer. CDR1 is MNHNS and CDR2 is SASEGT in the germline V gene. The CDR3 spans 16 residues. Trimming at V came to 2 bases and at J to 0 bases, leaving 4 bases not matched to a gene. Produced via immunoSEQ multiplex PCR; TCRdb's table is partial and in-frame only. Counted here are roughly 55,000 clones, approximately 70% occurring once; the ten biggest clones make up 6.5% to 9.5%. Sequenced here: peripheral blood, sampled from a patient treated with radiotherapy plus ipilimumab. The receptor was derived from a human donor with non-small cell lung cancer whose response to radiotherapy plus ipilimumab could not be evaluated. The chain has TRBV6-1 and TRBJ1-5; 7 bases line up with TRBD1. The CDR3 nucleotides are TGTGCCAGCAGTGAATCGACAGGGTATAGCAATCAGCCCCAGCATTTT. Its translation: CASSESTGYSNQPQHF.